These T cell receptor beta chains were read from a single sample in a study of beta chain features in type 1 diabetes. Clones were sequenced by immunoSEQ multiplex PCR, and TCRdb holds only the in-frame ones, with some missing. Of about 340,000 clones listed, roughly 8% are singletons. The specimen was central memory CD4+ T cells from blood. Every receptor here comes from a woman between 18 and 30 years old in good health. The CDR3 runs from the conserved cysteine through the conserved F or W. Fields, in order: D gene, clone size, V gene, J gene, CDR3 DNA, CDR3 protein. D genes are given only for firm matches. A clone size is listed for some rows: how often the clone was seen (once, few, many), or a class if it is expanded.

>TRBD1|many|TRBV10-3|TRBJ1-2
TGTGCCATCAGAGTAGGACAGGGCCACGGCTACACCTTC
CAIRVGQGHGYTF
>-|-|TRBV5-4|TRBJ2-1
TGTGCCAGCAGCTTGGGTTCCGGACTCCTAAGGGATGAGCAGTTCTTC
CASSLGSGLLRDEQFF
>TRBD1|-|TRBV25-1|TRBJ1-1
TGTGCCAGCAGCTCCGGGACAGGGGCTAGGGAGGCTTTCTTT
CASSSGTGAREAFF
>TRBD2|-|TRBV6-5|TRBJ2-7
TGTGCCAGCCGTTCCCGGGGGGGTTCCTACGAGCAGTACTTC
CASRSRGGSYEQYF
>TRBD2|-|TRBV7-2|TRBJ2-1
TGTGCCAGCAGTAGCGGGATTGCCAATGAGCAGTTCTTC
CASSSGIANEQFF
>-|-|TRBV28|TRBJ2-7
TGTGCCAGCAGTTTATACGAAGGGGGGCGGTACGAGCAGTACTTC
CASSLYEGGRYEQYF
>TRBD1|-|TRBV18|TRBJ2-5
TGTGCCAGCTCACCACGCACAGGGGAAGAGACCCAGTACTTC
CASSPRTGEETQYF
>TRBD1|few|TRBV5-1|TRBJ2-7
TGCGCCAGCAGCTCCGCCCCCGGGACAGGGAAATACGAGCAGTACTTC
CASSSAPGTGKYEQYF
>-|-|TRBV29-1|TRBJ2-5
TGCAGCGTTGAAGATCGGATCGGGGCTAGCGATGGGACCCAGTACTTC
CSVEDRIGASDGTQYF
>-|-|TRBV4-3|TRBJ1-5
TGCGCCAGCAGCCAAGACGTGATGGAGCCGGGGCCCCAGCATTTT
CASSQDVMEPGPQHF
>-|-|TRBV25-1|TRBJ1-4
TGTGCCAGCAGTGAACGAGGAAGTCCTAATGAAAAACTGTTTTTT
CASSERGSPNEKLFF
>TRBD2|-|TRBV6-5|TRBJ2-1
TGTGCCAGCAGACGAAGCGGGAAAACCTACAATGAGCAGTTCTTC
CASRRSGKTYNEQFF
>-|few|TRBV19|TRBJ2-7
TGTGCCAGTAGTGACCAGTACGAGCAGTACTTC
CASSDQYEQYF
>-|few|TRBV6-5|TRBJ2-7
TGTGCCAGCAGTTCTTCCGGGGGCGAGCAGTACTTC
CASSSSGGEQYF
>-|-|TRBV7-9|TRBJ2-6
TGTGCCAGCACCGTCGGTGGGGGCTCTGGGGCCAACGTCCTGACTTTC
CASTVGGGSGANVLTF
>-|few|TRBV29-1|TRBJ2-1
TGCAGCGTGTGGGGCCTTGGAGATGAGCAGTTCTTC
CSVWGLGDEQFF
>-|many|TRBV7-9|TRBJ2-1
TGTGCCAGCAGCTTAGTTGGCGGAAATGAGCAGTTCTTC
CASSLVGGNEQFF
>TRBD1|-|TRBV4-2|TRBJ1-2
TGTGCCAGCAGCCCCTCGGACAGGACGCTACCCCCGGGCTACACCTTC
CASSPSDRTLPPGYTF
>-|-|TRBV7-2|TRBJ2-5
TGTGCCAGCAGCCGAAGCGGGTCGGAGACCCAGTACTTC
CASSRSGSETQYF
>TRBD2|few|TRBV7-2|TRBJ2-7
TGTGCCAGCAGCTCGTTTAGCGGGGAAGGCTACGAGCAGTACTTC
CASSSFSGEGYEQYF
>TRBD2|few|TRBV5-1|TRBJ2-1
TGCGCCAGCAGGCCACTAGCGGGAGCCGCCAATGAGCAGTTCTTC
CASRPLAGAANEQFF
>-|few|TRBV6-5|TRBJ1-2
TGTGCCAGCAGTTACTCGGGAACATCTCAGGTCGGCACCTTC
CASSYSGTSQVGTF
>-|-|TRBV5-4|TRBJ1-1
TGTGCCAGCAGCAAATATGACAGGAGCGCTGAAGCTTTCTTT
CASSKYDRSAEAFF
>-|few|TRBV11-1|TRBJ1-1
TGTGCCAGCAGCCAGATAGGGACGGAGTATGAAGCTTTCTTT
CASSQIGTEYEAFF
>-|many|TRBV28|TRBJ1-1
TGTGCCAGCACCTCGGGGGCAGCCATGAACACTGAAGCTTTCTTT
CASTSGAAMNTEAFF
>-|few|TRBV7-2|TRBJ2-6
TGTGCCAGCAGCCGTGAGCTAAGCTCTGGGGCCAACGTCCTGACTTTC
CASSRELSSGANVLTF
>-|many|TRBV11-2|TRBJ2-5
TGTGCCAGCAGCTTCTCCCAGCAAGAGACCCAGTACTTC
CASSFSQQETQYF
>TRBD2|few|TRBV7-2|TRBJ2-7
TGTGCCAGCAGCTTAGCCCATCCGAGAACCGGGGGGGGTAACGAGCAGTACTTC
CASSLAHPRTGGGNEQYF
>-|-|TRBV29-1|TRBJ2-5
TGCAGCGTTGAAGCCAACCGAGGGGAGACCCAGTACTTC
CSVEANRGETQYF
>-|once|TRBV11-2|TRBJ1-2
TGTGCCAGCAGCCCCCTTGGTAGGGGAGACTATGGCTACACCTTC
CASSPLGRGDYGYTF
>-|few|TRBV7-3|TRBJ1-1
TGTGCCAGCGGACAGAATATGAACACTGAAGCTTTCTTT
CASGQNMNTEAFF
>-|few|TRBV7-9|TRBJ2-2
TGTGCCAGCAGCTTATTTCAAGGGAATGGGGAGCTGTTTTTT
CASSLFQGNGELFF
>-|once|TRBV25-1|TRBJ1-3
TGTGCCAGCAGTAAAATGGGGGTGGCTGGAAACACCATATATTTT
CASSKMGVAGNTIYF
>-|-|TRBV7-2|TRBJ1-2
TGTGCCAGCAGCTTAGAACAGTCCTATGGCTACACCTTC
CASSLEQSYGYTF
>TRBD2|-|TRBV5-1|TRBJ2-7
TGCGCCAGCAGCCGAGGACTAGCGGGAGGCCGCCAGCTTTACGAGCAGTACTTC
CASSRGLAGGRQLYEQYF
>TRBD1|few|TRBV5-1|TRBJ2-1
TGCGCCAGCAGCTTGTCACAGGGGTACAATGAGCAGTTCTTC
CASSLSQGYNEQFF
>TRBD1|few|TRBV28|TRBJ1-1
TGTGCCAGCAGTTTCTATGGGACAGGGGCCGGGAAGAACACTGAAGCTTTCTTT
CASSFYGTGAGKNTEAFF
>TRBD1|many|TRBV15|TRBJ1-2
TGTGCCACCAGCAACGCCGCACGGGGGACAGGGAATGGCTACACCTTC
CATSNAARGTGNGYTF
>-|few|TRBV27|TRBJ1-4
TGTGCCAGCAGTCCAACCCCACAGCGTTTTAATGAAAAACTGTTTTTT
CASSPTPQRFNEKLFF
>-|many|TRBV5-1|TRBJ2-6
TGCGCCAGCAGCTTGGAGGGGTCTGGGGCCAACGTCCTGACTTTC
CASSLEGSGANVLTF
>-|many|TRBV7-2|TRBJ1-5
TGTGCCAGCAGCGAATCGAGCAATCAGCCCCAGCATTTT
CASSESSNQPQHF
>-|-|TRBV7-2|TRBJ2-3
TGTGCCAGCGTCGAGGGGCGTCAGGAGACGCAGTATTTT
CASVEGRQETQYF
>-|-|TRBV5-6|TRBJ1-1
TGTGCCAGCAGCTTGCAGGGAAGGGTAGCAGCTTTCTTT
CASSLQGRVAAFF
>TRBD1|medium-sized|TRBV7-9|TRBJ1-1
TGTGCCAGCAGCTCGACGGGACAGGCAGCTTTCTTT
CASSSTGQAAFF
>-|few|TRBV7-2|TRBJ2-3
TGTGCCAGCAGCTTAATAGCGATTGTAGATACGCAGTATTTT
CASSLIAIVDTQYF
>-|-|TRBV29-1|TRBJ1-1
TGCAGCGCCAGGGGTACTGAAGCTTTCTTT
CSARGTEAFF
>TRBD2|-|TRBV10-3|TRBJ2-7
TGTGCCATCAGTGCCTCTGGGCTAGCGGGTGGATCCTACGAGCAGTACTTC
CAISASGLAGGSYEQYF
>-|few|TRBV21-1|TRBJ2-1
TGTGCCAGCAGCAAACGGCCAGGGATTTGTAGCAATGAGCAGTTCTTC
CASSKRPGICSNEQFF
>-|few|TRBV9|TRBJ2-6
TGTGCCAGCAGCGTAGAGCGGGTATCGACCGCTGGGGCCAACGTCCTGACTTTC
CASSVERVSTAGANVLTF
>TRBD1|-|TRBV5-6|TRBJ2-7
TGTGCCAGCAGCTTGGGGTCAGGGGGCGCCGTATCCAACTTC
CASSLGSGGAVSNF
>TRBD1|few|TRBV5-5|TRBJ2-1
TGTGCCAGCATCCCGGGACAGGGGTGGGATGAGCAGTTCTTC
CASIPGQGWDEQFF
>-|many|TRBV28|TRBJ2-1
TGTGCCAGCAGCCTCAGGTCTAGATACTACAATGAGCAGTTCTTC
CASSLRSRYYNEQFF
>-|few|TRBV2|TRBJ1-4
TGTGCCAGCAGTGGAGACAGCGGGGAAAAACTGTTTTTT
CASSGDSGEKLFF
>TRBD2|-|TRBV5-4|TRBJ2-1
TGTGCCAGCAGCTCGGGACTAGCGGACTACAATGAGCAGTTCTTC
CASSSGLADYNEQFF
>TRBD2|few|TRBV11-2|TRBJ2-7
TGTGCCAGCAGCTTAGGGACTAGCGGGAGTCCCCCGGTCTACGAGCAGTACTTC
CASSLGTSGSPPVYEQYF
>-|few|TRBV5-4|TRBJ2-7
TGTGCCAGCAGCTTGCCGGAGGGGGACGAGCAGTACTTC
CASSLPEGDEQYF
>-|-|TRBV7-9|TRBJ2-1
TGTGCCAGCAGCCTCACGGCAGGTAATGAGCAGTTCTTC
CASSLTAGNEQFF
>TRBD2|few|TRBV18|TRBJ2-5
TGTGCCAGCTCACCACCGAGAGCGGGAGATTTAGGGACCCAGTACTTC
CASSPPRAGDLGTQYF